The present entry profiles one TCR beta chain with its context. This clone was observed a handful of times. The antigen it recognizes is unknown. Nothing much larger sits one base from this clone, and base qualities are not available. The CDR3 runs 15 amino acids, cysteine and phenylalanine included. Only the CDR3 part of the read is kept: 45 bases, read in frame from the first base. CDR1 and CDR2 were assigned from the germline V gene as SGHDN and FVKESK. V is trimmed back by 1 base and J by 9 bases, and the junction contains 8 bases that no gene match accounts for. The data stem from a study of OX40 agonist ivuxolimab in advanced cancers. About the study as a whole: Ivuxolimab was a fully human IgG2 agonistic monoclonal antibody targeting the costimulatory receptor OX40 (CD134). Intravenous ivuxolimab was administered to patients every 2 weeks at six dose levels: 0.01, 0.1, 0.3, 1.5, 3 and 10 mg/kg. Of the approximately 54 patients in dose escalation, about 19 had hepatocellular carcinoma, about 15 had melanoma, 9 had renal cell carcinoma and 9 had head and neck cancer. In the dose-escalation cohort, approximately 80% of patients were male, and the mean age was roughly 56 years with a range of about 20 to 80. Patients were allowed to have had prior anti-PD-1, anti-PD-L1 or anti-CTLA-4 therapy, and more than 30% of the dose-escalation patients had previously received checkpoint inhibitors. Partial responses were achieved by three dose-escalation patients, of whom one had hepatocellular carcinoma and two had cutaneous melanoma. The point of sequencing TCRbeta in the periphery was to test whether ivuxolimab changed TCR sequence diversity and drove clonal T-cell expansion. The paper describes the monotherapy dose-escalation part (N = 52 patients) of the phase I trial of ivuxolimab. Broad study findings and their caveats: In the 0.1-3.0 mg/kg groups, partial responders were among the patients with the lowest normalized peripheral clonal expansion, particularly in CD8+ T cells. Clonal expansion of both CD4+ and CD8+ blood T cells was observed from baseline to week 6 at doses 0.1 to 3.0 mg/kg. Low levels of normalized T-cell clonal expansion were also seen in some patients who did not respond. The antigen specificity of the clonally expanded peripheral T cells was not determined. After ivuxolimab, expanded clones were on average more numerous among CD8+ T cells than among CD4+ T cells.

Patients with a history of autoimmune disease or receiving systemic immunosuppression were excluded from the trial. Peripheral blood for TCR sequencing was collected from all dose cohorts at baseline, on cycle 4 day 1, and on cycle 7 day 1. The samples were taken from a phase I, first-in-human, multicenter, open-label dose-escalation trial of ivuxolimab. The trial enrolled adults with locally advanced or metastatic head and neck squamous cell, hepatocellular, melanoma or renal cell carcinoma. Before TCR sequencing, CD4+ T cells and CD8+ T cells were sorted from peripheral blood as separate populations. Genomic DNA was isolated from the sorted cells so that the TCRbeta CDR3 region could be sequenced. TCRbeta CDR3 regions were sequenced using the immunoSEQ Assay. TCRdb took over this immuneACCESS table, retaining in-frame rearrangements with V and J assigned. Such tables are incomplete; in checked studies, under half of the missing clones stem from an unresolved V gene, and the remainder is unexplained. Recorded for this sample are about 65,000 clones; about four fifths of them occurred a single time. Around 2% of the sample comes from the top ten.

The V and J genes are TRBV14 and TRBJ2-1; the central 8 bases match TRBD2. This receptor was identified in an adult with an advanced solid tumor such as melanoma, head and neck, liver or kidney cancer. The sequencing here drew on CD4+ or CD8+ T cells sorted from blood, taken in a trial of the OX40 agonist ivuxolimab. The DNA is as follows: TGTGCCAGCAGCCAAGTCGGGGGGGGTCCCAGTGAGCAGTTCTTC. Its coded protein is CASSQVGGGPSEQFF.